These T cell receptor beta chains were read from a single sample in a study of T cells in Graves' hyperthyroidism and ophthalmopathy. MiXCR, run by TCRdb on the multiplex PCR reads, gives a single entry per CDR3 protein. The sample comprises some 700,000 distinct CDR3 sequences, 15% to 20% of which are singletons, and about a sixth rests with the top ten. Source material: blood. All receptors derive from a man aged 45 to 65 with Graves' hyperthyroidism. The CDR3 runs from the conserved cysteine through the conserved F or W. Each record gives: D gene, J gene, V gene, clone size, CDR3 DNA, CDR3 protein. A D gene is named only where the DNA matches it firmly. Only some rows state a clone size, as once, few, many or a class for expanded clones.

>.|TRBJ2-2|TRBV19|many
TGTGCCAGTAGCATCCCGGGAGCGGGGGAGCTGTTTTTT
CASSIPGAGELFF
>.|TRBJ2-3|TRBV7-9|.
TGTGCCAGCAGCCCGCCGAGGGGCACAGATACGCGGTATTTT
CASSPPRGTDTRYF
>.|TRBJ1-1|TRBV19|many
TGTGCCAGTAGCCTAGCCCCGGGCCCCACTGAAGCTTTCTTT
CASSLAPGPTEAFF
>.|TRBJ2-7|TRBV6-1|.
TGTGCCAGCAGTTGGGGACAACGGACCTACGAGCAGTACTTC
CASSWGQRTYEQYF
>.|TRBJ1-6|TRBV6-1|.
TGTGCCAGCAGTGAAGAGGGATATTATTCACCCCTCCACTTT
CASSEEGYYSPLHF
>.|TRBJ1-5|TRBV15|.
TGTGCCACCAGCAGAGATAAAGGGTTCAATCAGCCCCAGCATTTT
CATSRDKGFNQPQHF
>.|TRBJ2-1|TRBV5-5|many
TGTGCCAGCAGCTTGGATGGAGGCAACGACAATGAGCAGTTCTTC
CASSLDGGNDNEQFF
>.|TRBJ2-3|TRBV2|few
TGTGCCAGCAGGGATCCTACTGGCGCAGATACGCAGTATTTT
CASRDPTGADTQYF
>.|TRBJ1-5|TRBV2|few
TGTGCCAGCAGTATCTTGGGAAGCAATCAGCCCCAGCATTTT
CASSILGSNQPQHF
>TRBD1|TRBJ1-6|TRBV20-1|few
TGCAGTGCTAGATGGGCAGGGGGTTCCTATAATTCACCCCTCCACTTT
CSARWAGGSYNSPLHF
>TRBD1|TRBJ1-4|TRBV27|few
TGTGCCAGCAGTGACAGGGAGGGTGAAAAACTGTTTTTT
CASSDREGEKLFF
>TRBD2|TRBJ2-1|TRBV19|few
TGTGCCAGTACCAAAGGGGGAGCGGGAGCCCCCTACAATGAGCAGTTCTTC
CASTKGGAGAPYNEQFF
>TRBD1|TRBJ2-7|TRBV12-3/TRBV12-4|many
TGTGCCAGCAGTTTTATTGGACAGGGCTACGAGCAGTACTTC
CASSFIGQGYEQYF
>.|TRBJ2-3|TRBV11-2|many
TGTGCCAGCAGCGCCAGGGAAACTACAGATACGCAGTATTTT
CASSARETTDTQYF
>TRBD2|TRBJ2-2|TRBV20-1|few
TGCAGTGCTAGAGATGGTCTAGCGGGATTCACCGGGGAGCTGTTTTTT
CSARDGLAGFTGELFF
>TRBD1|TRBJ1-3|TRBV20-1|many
TGCAGTGTCGCGACAGGGTCTGGAAACACCATATATTTT
CSVATGSGNTIYF
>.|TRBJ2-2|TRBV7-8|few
TGTGCCAGCAGCTTTGGAAGTAGGGGGGGCACCGGGGAGCTGTTTTTT
CASSFGSRGGTGELFF
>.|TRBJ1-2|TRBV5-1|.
TGCGCCAGCAGCCCTATGCCCGGGTATGGCTACACCTTC
CASSPMPGYGYTF
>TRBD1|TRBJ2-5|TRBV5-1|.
TGCGCCAGCAGCTTGGCCTGGTGGACAGGGGTGGGAGAGACCCAGTACTTC
CASSLAWWTGVGETQYF
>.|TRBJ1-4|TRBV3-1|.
TGTGCCAGCAGCCAAGTTGCCGAAAAACTGTTTTTT
CASSQVAEKLFF
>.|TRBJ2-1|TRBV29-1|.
TGCAGCACCCCCCCGAGTCACCCCTCCTACAATGAGCAGTTCTTC
CSTPPSHPSYNEQFF
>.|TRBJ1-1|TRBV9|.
TGTGCCAGCAGCGTGTTCGAGGGGAACACTGAAGCTTTCTTT
CASSVFEGNTEAFF
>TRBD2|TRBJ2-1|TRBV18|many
TGTGCCAGCTCACCAATGTCTTCTAGCGGGTTACACAATGAGCAGTTCTTC
CASSPMSSSGLHNEQFF
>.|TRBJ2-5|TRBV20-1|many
TGCAGTGCGCCCCGAGGGGGCCAAGAGACCCAGTACTTC
CSAPRGGQETQYF
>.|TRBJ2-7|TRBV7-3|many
TGTGCCAGCAGCTTAACGCCGGGGTTCGGCGGCGAGCAGTACTTC
CASSLTPGFGGEQYF
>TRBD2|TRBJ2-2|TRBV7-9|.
TGTGCCAGCAGCTTAGCCTCAGGACTAGCGGGCGGTTCGAACACCGGGGAGCTGTTTTTT
CASSLASGLAGGSNTGELFF
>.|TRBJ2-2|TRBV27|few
TGTGCCAGCAGCGATGAGGTTTCCGGGGAGCTGTTTTTT
CASSDEVSGELFF
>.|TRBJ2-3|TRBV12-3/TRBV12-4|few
TGTGCCAGCAGTCTTATGGAGCGAGATACGCAGTATTTT
CASSLMERDTQYF
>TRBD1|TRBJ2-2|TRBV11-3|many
TGTGCCAGCAGCTTACGGCAACAGGGGGCAACCGGGGAGCTGTTTTTT
CASSLRQQGATGELFF
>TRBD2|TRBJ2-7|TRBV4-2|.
TGTGCCAGCAGCCTGGGGACTAGCGGGAGTATGCCCTACGAGCAGTACTTC
CASSLGTSGSMPYEQYF
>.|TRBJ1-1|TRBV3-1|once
TGTGCCAGCAGCCTAGACGGAGGATCTTTCTTT
CASSLDGGSFF
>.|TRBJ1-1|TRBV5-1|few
TGCGCCAGCAGCTTCGGAAGAGGGGAGAACACTGAAGCTTTCTTT
CASSFGRGENTEAFF
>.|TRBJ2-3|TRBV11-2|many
TGTGCCAGCAGCTTAATGGGCAGGGGGGGGACAGATACGCAGTATTTT
CASSLMGRGGTDTQYF
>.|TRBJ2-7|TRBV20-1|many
TGCAGTGCAACCCCCCCAGGGATGTATACCTACGAGCAGTACTTC
CSATPPGMYTYEQYF
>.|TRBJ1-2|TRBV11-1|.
TGTGCCAGCAGCTTAGCGACCGGAGCCTCATATGGCTACACCTTC
CASSLATGASYGYTF
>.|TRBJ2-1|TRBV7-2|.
TGTGCCAGCAGCTTAGCCCTAGCTTACTCCTACAATGAGCAGTTCTTC
CASSLALAYSYNEQFF
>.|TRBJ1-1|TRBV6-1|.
TGTGCCAGCAGTGAAAGCCCCGGGACGGATCAAGCTTTCTTT
CASSESPGTDQAFF
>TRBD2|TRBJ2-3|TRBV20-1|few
TGCAGTGCTAGAGAGACGTTTCCGGGACTAGCGGGCACAGATACGCAGTATTTT
CSARETFPGLAGTDTQYF
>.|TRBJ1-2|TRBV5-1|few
TGCGCCAGCAGCTTGGAAGTGGGGGCAGGGATTAATGGCTACACCTTC
CASSLEVGAGINGYTF
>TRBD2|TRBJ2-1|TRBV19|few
TGTGCCAGTAGTATAGTACTAGCGGGAGTCGAGCAGTTCTTC
CASSIVLAGVEQFF
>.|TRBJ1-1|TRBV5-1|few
TGCGCCAGCACCCGGGGGCCTGGAGAAACTGAAGCTTTCTTT
CASTRGPGETEAFF
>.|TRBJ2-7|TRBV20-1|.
TGCAGTGCTAACAACGGCTACCTAGCCCACGAGCAGTACTTC
CSANNGYLAHEQYF
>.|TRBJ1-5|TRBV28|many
TGTGCCAGTCTACGATGGGGGAAGAATCAGCCCCAGCATTTT
CASLRWGKNQPQHF
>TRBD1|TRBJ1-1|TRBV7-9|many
TGTGCCAGCAGCTTAGGGGGGACAGCCAGCTCTGAAGCTTTCTTT
CASSLGGTASSEAFF
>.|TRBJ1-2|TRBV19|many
TGTGCCAGTAGTATAAGCGCGGCAGGGCGCTATGGCTACACCTTC
CASSISAAGRYGYTF